This T cell receptor beta chain was identified in a study of blood T cell repertoires in COVID-19. Study overall: T cells, B-cell-depleted T cells, or PBMCs provided the cDNA or gDNA that served as material.

Participants, 18 to 89 years old, spanned about two dozen US areas. Cohort allocation depended upon clinical history that participants reported. CDR3 size: 13 residues. The germline gives CDR1 LNHDA, CDR2 SQIVND (reference sequence). Trimming cost V 10 bases and J 6 bases, with 16 bases left between them. The repertoire was sequenced with immunoSEQ multiplex PCR; TCRdb's copy has only in-frame clones and lacks some. The sample holds nearly 200,000 clones; approximately 84% are singletons and the top ten take around 7.5%. The specimen was PBMCs or T cells enriched from blood (not recorded which). The sequence came from a man aged 35 to 55 who had recovered from COVID-19. The V call is TRBV19, the J call TRBJ1-5; tentatively, D is TRBD1 (6 bases). The CDR3: CATSSGAPQPQHF. The DNA of the CDR3 is TGTGCCACCTCTTCAGGGGCCCCTCAGCCCCAGCATTTT.